The rows below give T cell receptor beta chains drawn from one sample of a study of cytomegalovirus exposure and HLA in healthy donors. Sequencing was performed with immunoSEQ multiplex PCR; in TCRdb, only in-frame clones are kept and a portion is missing. The data show 95,000 to 150,000 clones, around 63% seen once. Material: PBMCs. Receptors were obtained from a man aged 40-55 years in good health and CMV-seropositive. CDR3s include the opening cysteine and the closing phenylalanine or tryptophan. D genes are given only for firm matches. Size tells how often a clone was seen (once, few, many) or the class of an expanded clone, and some rows leave it out.

cdr3_aa cdr3_nt j_call d_call clone_size v_call
CASSQGQAYSNQPQHF TGTGCCAGCAGCCAAGGACAGGCCTATAGCAATCAGCCCCAGCATTTT TRBJ1-5 TRBD1 few TRBV25-1
CAWSGPRRLLNTEAFF TGTGCCTGGAGTGGACCACGGCGGCTTCTGAACACTGAAGCTTTCTTT TRBJ1-1 - once TRBV30
CASSPIPSGRSYNEQFF TGTGCCAGCAGCCCAATACCTAGCGGGAGGTCCTACAATGAGCAGTTCTTC TRBJ2-1 TRBD2 - TRBV7-9
CASSQTSGEYEQYF TGTGCCAGCTCACAGACTAGCGGGGAGTACGAGCAGTACTTC TRBJ2-7 TRBD2 - TRBV18
CASSQLQVLGTIYF TGTGCCAGCAGTCAGCTACAAGTCCTAGGCACCATATATTTT TRBJ1-3 - - TRBV2
CASSLLNSPLHF TGTGCCAGCAGCCTACTTAATTCACCCCTCCACTTT TRBJ1-6 - - TRBV5-6
CSVEDLDRDHGYTF TGCAGCGTGGAGGATCTGGACAGGGACCATGGCTACACCTTC TRBJ1-2 TRBD1 - TRBV29-1
CASSGNSGRSSYEQYF TGTGCCAGCAGTGGGAATAGCGGAAGGAGCTCCTACGAGCAGTACTTC TRBJ2-7 - - TRBV2
CASSYPGQPNYGYTF TGTGCCAGCAGTTACCCCGGACAACCTAACTATGGCTACACCTTC TRBJ1-2 - few TRBV6-6
CASSADRVENSGNTIYF TGTGCCAGCAGTGCGGACAGGGTTGAGAACTCTGGAAACACCATATATTTT TRBJ1-3 TRBD1 - TRBV6-1
CASSLQGNEQFF TGTGCCAGCAGCTTACAGGGCAATGAGCAGTTCTTC TRBJ2-1 - - TRBV11-2
CASSTQGAIEAFF TGTGCCAGTAGTACACAGGGGGCAATTGAAGCTTTCTTT TRBJ1-1 TRBD1 - TRBV19
CASSPRDSGEAFF TGTGCCAGCAGTCCTCGGGACAGCGGGGAAGCTTTCTTT TRBJ1-1 TRBD1 few TRBV2